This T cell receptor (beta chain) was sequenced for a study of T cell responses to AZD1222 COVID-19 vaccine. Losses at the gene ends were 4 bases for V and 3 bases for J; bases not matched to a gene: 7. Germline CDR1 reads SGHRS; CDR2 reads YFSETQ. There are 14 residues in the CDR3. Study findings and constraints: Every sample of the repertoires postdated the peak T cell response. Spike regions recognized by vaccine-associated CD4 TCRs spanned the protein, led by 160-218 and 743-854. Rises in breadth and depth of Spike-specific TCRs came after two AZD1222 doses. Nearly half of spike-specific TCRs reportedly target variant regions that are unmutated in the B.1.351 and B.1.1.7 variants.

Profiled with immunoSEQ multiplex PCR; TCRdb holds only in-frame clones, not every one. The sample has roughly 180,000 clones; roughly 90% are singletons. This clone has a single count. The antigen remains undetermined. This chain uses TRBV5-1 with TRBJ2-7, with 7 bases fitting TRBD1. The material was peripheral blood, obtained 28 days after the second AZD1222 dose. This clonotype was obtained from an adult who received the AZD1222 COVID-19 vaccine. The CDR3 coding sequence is TGCGCCAGCAGCGCCGGGGACAGCCGCTACGAGCAGTACTTC. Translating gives CASSAGDSRYEQYF. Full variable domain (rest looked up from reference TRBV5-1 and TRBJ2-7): KAGVTQTPRYLIKTRGQQVTLSCSPISGHRSVSWYQQTPGQGLQFLFEYFSETQRNKGNFPGRFSGRQFSNSRSEMNVSTLELGDSALYLCASSAGDSRYEQYFGPGTRLTVT.